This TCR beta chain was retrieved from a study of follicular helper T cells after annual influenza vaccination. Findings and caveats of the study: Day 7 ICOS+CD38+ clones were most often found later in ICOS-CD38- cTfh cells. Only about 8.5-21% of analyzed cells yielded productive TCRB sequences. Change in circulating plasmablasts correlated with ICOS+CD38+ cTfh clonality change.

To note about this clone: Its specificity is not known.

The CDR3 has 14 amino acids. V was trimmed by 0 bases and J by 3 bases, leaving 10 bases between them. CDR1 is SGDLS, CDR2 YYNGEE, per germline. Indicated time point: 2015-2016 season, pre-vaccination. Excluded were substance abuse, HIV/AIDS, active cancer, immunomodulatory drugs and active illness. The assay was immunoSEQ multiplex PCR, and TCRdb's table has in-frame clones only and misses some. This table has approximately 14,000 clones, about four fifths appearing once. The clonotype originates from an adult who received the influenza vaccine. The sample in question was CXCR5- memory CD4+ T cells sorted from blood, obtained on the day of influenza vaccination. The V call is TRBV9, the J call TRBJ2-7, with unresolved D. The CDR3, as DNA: TGTGCCAGCAGCGTAGCGGTCAACTTCTACGAGCAGTACTTC. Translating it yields CASSVAVNFYEQYF.